This TCR beta chain was profiled in a study of control samples from healthy donors and cancer patients. Trimming took 5 bases from V and 4 from J, leaving 9 bases between them. CDR3 length equals 12 residues. CDR1 and CDR2 from the germline V gene are SEHNR and FQNEAQ (reference sequence). Sequenced by immunoSEQ multiplex PCR; TCRdb stores in-frame clones only, minus some. The sample yields 95,000 to 100,000 clones, around nine tenths seen once. This clonotype was sampled from a man under 40 in good health. What was sequenced was blood. The chain carries TRBV7-9 and TRBJ2-7; D is unresolved. CDR3 sequence reads: CASSRTQYEQYF. The CDR3 bases are TGTGCCAGCAGCCGCACCCAATACGAGCAGTACTTC.